The 23 T cell receptor beta chains in this list originate from one sample, sequenced in a study of shared clonotypes between healthy human individuals. Naive CD8 cells lacked CD45RO, underwent positive selection for CCR7 and left out terminally differentiated effector memory CD45RA+ cells. Clones were read by immunoSEQ multiplex PCR, and TCRdb kept only the in-frame ones, dropping some. The data show around 2,000,000 clones, roughly 91% seen once. Sample: naive CD8+ T cells from PBMCs. These receptors all come from a man aged 18 to 35 in good health. Some clones in this sample may be carry-over from other donors' samples.

The chain recombines TRBV6-5 with TRBJ1-4; 7 nucleotides match TRBD1. V shed 6 bases, J shed 6 bases, and the junction held 10 bases outside the gene matches. Per the germline V gene, CDR1 is MNHEY and CDR2 is SVGAGI. The length of the CDR3 is 15 residues. The CDR3 DNA reads TGTGCCAGCAGGGGCCCATACAGGGGCTATGAAAAACTGTTTTTT. The encoded protein is CASRGPYRGYEKLFF.

This clone appeared once. The chain carries TRBV4-1 and TRBJ2-7; 7 positions agree with TRBD2. V was pared by 4 bases and J by 2 bases, with 8 bases of the junction left unmatched. CDR3 length: 15 amino acids. The germline V gene encodes CDR1 MGHRA and CDR2 YSYEKL. CDR3 DNA: TGCGCCAGCAGCCCTGGGGGGGGTTCCCCCTACGAGCAGTACTTC. This codes for CASSPGGGSPYEQYF.

V usage is TRBV6-1 and J usage is TRBJ2-6; D remains unclear. The germline CDR1 and CDR2 sequences are MNHNS and SASEGT. Trimming cost V 2 bases and J 2 bases, with 7 bases left between them. The CDR3 is 15 amino acids. CDR3 nucleotide sequence: TGTGCCAGCAGTGAATTTCCTACTGGGGCCAACGTCCTGACTTTC. Its protein product is CASSEFPTGANVLTF.

The chain recombines TRBV19 with TRBJ1-1, with 8 bases that match TRBD1. CDR1 is LNHDA, CDR2 SQIVND, per germline (reference sequence). This CDR3 region has 17 residues. Unmatched junction bases numbered 21, after V lost 8 bases and J lost 7 bases. The CDR3 region is CASQNGGVRGRQGEAFF. In DNA, the CDR3 is TGTGCCAGTCAGAACGGGGGAGTCAGGGGGCGCCAGGGTGAAGCTTTCTTT.

On this clone itself: This sample also contains other DNA sequences that code for the same CDR3. V usage is TRBV7-9 and J usage is TRBJ2-5, with 10 bases fitting TRBD2. With V trimmed by 3 bases and J by 4 bases, 5 bases remained unmatched. The CDR3 runs to 15 residues. Germline V gives CDR1 SEHNR, CDR2 FQNEAQ (reference sequence). The CDR3 region is CASSLVAGGLETQYF. The DNA of the CDR3 is TGTGCCAGCAGCTTGGTAGCGGGAGGTTTAGAGACCCAGTACTTC.

J is TRBJ2-1 and V is TRBV7-2; the D call may be TRBD1 or TRBD2 (6 bases each). CDR1 SGHTA and CDR2 FQGNSA come from the germline V gene. The CDR3 runs to 15 residues. V shed 1 base and J shed 2 bases, with 9 bases lying between them. DNA for the CDR3: TGTGCCAGCAGCTTAGGTGGGGGGCCCTACAATGAGCAGTTCTTC. Encoded protein: CASSLGGGPYNEQFF.

The chain carries TRBV7-6 and TRBJ2-3, with TRBD2 matching over 12 bases. The CDR3 sequence is 18 residues long. V lost 3 bases to trimming and J lost 4 bases; unmatched junction nucleotides: 11. CDR1 and CDR2 from the germline V gene are SGHVS and FNYEAQ. CDR3 region: CASSLGTRLAGVPDTQYF. The DNA of the CDR3 is TGTGCCAGCAGCTTGGGGACCAGACTAGCGGGAGTCCCAGATACGCAGTATTTT. The variable domain in full, with the rest retrieved from reference TRBV7-6 and TRBJ2-3, is GAGVSQSPRYKVTKRGQDVALRCDPISGHVSLYWYRQALGQGPEFLTYFNYEAQQDKSGLPNDRFSAERPEGSISTLTIQRTEQRDSAMYRCASSLGTRLAGVPDTQYFGPGTRLTVL.

The chain couples TRBV5-1 to TRBJ2-5; 10 nucleotides agree with TRBD2. The CDR3 is made up of 16 amino acids. The V gene end was trimmed by 0 bases and the J gene end by 4 bases; junction bases not matched to a gene: 6. Germline assignment: CDR1 SGHRS and CDR2 YFSETQ. The CDR3 region is CASSLGVSGRGETQYF. CDR3 in DNA: TGCGCCAGCAGCTTGGGAGTAAGCGGGAGGGGAGAGACCCAGTACTTC.

The chain has TRBV20-1 and TRBJ1-1; D is unclear. Trimming removed 8 bases at V and 1 base at J, with 8 bases between. The germline CDR1 and CDR2 sequences are DFQATT and SNEGSKA (reference sequence). CDR3 length: 11 residues. Here the CDR3 reads CSRPGNTEAFF. The CDR3 DNA reads as TGCAGTAGACCAGGGAACACTGAAGCTTTCTTT.

The rearrangement joins TRBV27 to TRBJ2-2; 9 bases are shared with TRBD2. Germline V gives CDR1 MNHEY, CDR2 SMNVEV (reference sequence). The ends lost 0 bases at V and 4 bases at J; junction bases unmatched: 9. The CDR3 is made up of 18 amino acids. CDR3 coding DNA: TGTGCCAGCAGTTTATCGTTTGGGACTAGCTATACCACCGGGGAGCTGTTTTTT. This sequence encodes CASSLSFGTSYTTGELFF.

The rearrangement joins TRBV28 to TRBJ1-1; D remains unclear. The germline V gene encodes CDR1 MDHEN and CDR2 SYDVKM. The CDR3 is made up of 14 amino acids. V was trimmed by 3 bases and J by 1 base, leaving 9 bases between them. The CDR3 is CASSLRRSNTEAFF. The DNA for the CDR3 is TGTGCCAGCAGTTTGAGACGCTCGAACACTGAAGCTTTCTTT.

The V gene is TRBV5-1, the J gene TRBJ1-1; no reliable D call. The CDR3 runs 16 residues. Per germline, CDR1 SGHRS and CDR2 YFSETQ. V lost 0 bases and J lost 7, with 19 bases in between. The CDR3 DNA is TGCGCCAGCAGCTTGGGGGTCCCCCGGGAACCAAATGAAGCTTTCTTT. Its protein product is CASSLGVPREPNEAFF.

This clone was seen a single time. CDR3 sequence reads: CASSLVQASSSGANVLTF. CDR3 coding DNA: TGTGCCAGCAGCTTAGTACAGGCCAGCTCCTCTGGGGCCAACGTCCTGACTTTC. V is TRBV7-9 and J is TRBJ2-6; possible D gene TRBD1, 5 bases. The V gene's germline CDR1 is SEHNR and CDR2 FQNEAQ (reference sequence). The CDR3 is made up of 18 amino acids. Trimming removed 1 base from V and 0 bases from J, with 13 bases in between.

The rearrangement uses TRBV4-3 and TRBJ2-6; D uncertain. Germline values: CDR1 LGHNA, CDR2 YSLEER. V dropped 0 bases and J dropped 0 bases, with 12 bases sitting between them. The CDR3 is made up of 18 amino acids. Written as DNA, the CDR3 is TGCGCCAGCAGCCAAGAGGATGCGGTTTTCTCTGGGGCCAACGTCCTGACTTTC. This translates into CASSQEDAVFSGANVLTF.

The rearrangement links TRBV10-2 to TRBJ2-5; 10 nucleotides align to TRBD1. The ends lost 1 base at V and 4 bases at J; junction bases unmatched: 3. Germline V lookup: CDR1 WSHSY, CDR2 SAAADI. The CDR3 loop spans 15 amino acids. The CDR3, as DNA: TGCGCCAGCAGTGAGTGGGACAGGGGAGTAGAGACCCAGTACTTC. Translated: CASSEWDRGVETQYF.

The J gene is TRBJ2-1, the V gene TRBV19; a weak D match, TRBD1 (5 bases). The V gene lost 3 bases and the J gene lost 0 bases, with 12 bases spanning the gap. Germline V gene data show CDR1 as LNHDA and CDR2 as SQIVND (reference sequence). There are 16 residues in the CDR3. CDR3 sequence reads: CASSMGPASSYNEQFF. The CDR3 coding sequence is TGTGCCAGTAGTATGGGGCCGGCGAGCTCCTACAATGAGCAGTTCTTC.

The chain couples TRBV7-9 to TRBJ2-1; D not certain. In germline, CDR1 is SEHNR, CDR2 FQNEAQ (reference sequence). V was shortened by 4 bases and J by 2 bases, with 9 bases between the two germline ends. There are 14 residues in the CDR3. This CDR3 reads CASSSLSTYNEQFF. CDR3 bases: TGTGCCAGCAGCTCCCTGAGTACCTACAATGAGCAGTTCTTC.

The DNA for the CDR3 is TGTGCCAGCAGTTTAGGAGGACAGGGCGAAGCTTTCTTT. It specifies CASSLGGQGEAFF. The chain has TRBV28 and TRBJ1-1, with 8 bases that match TRBD1. CDR3 length: 13 residues. CDR1 and CDR2 from the germline V gene are MDHEN and SYDVKM. Losses at the gene ends were 2 bases for V and 8 bases for J; bases not matched to a gene: 4.

The chain combines TRBV7-9 with TRBJ1-6; tentatively, D is TRBD1 (6 bases). This CDR3 region has 13 residues. The V end was cut by 3 bases, the J end by 10 bases, with 10 bases between. Germline CDR1 SEHNR, CDR2 FQNEAQ (reference sequence). CDR3 sequence: CASSFGGESPLHF. The DNA for the CDR3 is TGTGCCAGCAGCTTTGGGGGCGAGTCACCCCTCCACTTT. Together with reference TRBV7-9 and TRBJ1-6, the CDR3 gives the full variable domain: DTGVSQNPRHKITKRGQNVTFRCDPISEHNRLYWYRQTLGQGPEFLTYFQNEAQLEKSRLLSDRFSAERPKGSFSTLEIQRTEQGDSAMYLCASSFGGESPLHFGNGTRLTVT.

This sequence joins TRBV29-1 and TRBJ2-3; 9 bases are shared with TRBD1. V lost 3 bases and J lost 4; bases outside the gene matches: 5. There are 14 residues in the CDR3. From germline, CDR1 is SQVTM and CDR2 ANQGSEA. The CDR3 loop reads CSVDVGQGPDTQYF. The CDR3 DNA sequence: TGCAGCGTTGACGTGGGACAGGGACCAGATACGCAGTATTTT.

V usage is TRBV27 and J usage is TRBJ1-4; no clear D gene. The germline V and J ends were trimmed by 8 bases and 3 bases, with 13 bases remaining between them. Germline V gene sequence: CDR1 MNHEY, CDR2 SMNVEV (reference sequence). This CDR3 is built from 14 residues. CDR3 in amino acids: CASQRLTANEKLFF. The CDR3 region has the DNA TGTGCCAGCCAACGGTTGACGGCTAATGAAAAACTGTTTTTT.

V gene TRBV28 combines with J gene TRBJ2-1; no clear D gene. The V gene lost 3 bases and the J gene lost 3 bases, with 12 bases spanning the gap. Germline values: CDR1 MDHEN, CDR2 SYDVKM. The CDR3 contains 15 residues. The CDR3 bases are TGTGCCAGCAGTTTTGAGTCCCAGTACTACAATGAGCAGTTCTTC. This gives the protein CASSFESQYYNEQFF.

This chain connects TRBV5-1 to TRBJ2-2; 11 bases fit TRBD2. The CDR3 runs to 17 residues. After removal of 7 bases from V and 2 bases from J, the junction contained 10 bases not matched to a gene. The germline CDR1 and CDR2 sequences are SGHRS and YFSETQ. The CDR3 nucleotides are TGCGCCAGCCGGGGGGCTAGCGGGAGGAATAACACCGGGGAGCTGTTTTTT. It translates to CASRGASGRNNTGELFF. Together with reference TRBV5-1 and TRBJ2-2, the CDR3 gives the full variable domain: KAGVTQTPRYLIKTRGQQVTLSCSPISGHRSVSWYQQTPGQGLQFLFEYFSETQRNKGNFPGRFSGRQFSNSRSEMNVSTLELGDSALYLCASRGASGRNNTGELFFGEGSRLTVL.